This T cell receptor beta chain was obtained from a study of cytomegalovirus exposure and HLA in healthy donors. The PCR made use of 60 Vbeta and 13 Jbeta primers. TCRdb keeps only in-frame clones here, not all; method: immunoSEQ multiplex PCR. The sample holds about 190,000 clones; around 80% are singletons and the top ten take roughly 0.99%. V lost 9 bases, J lost 1 base, and 10 bases stayed unmatched. This CDR3 is 15 amino acids long. Germline-derived CDR1 and CDR2 are SNHLY and FYNNEI. Input material: PBMCs. V and J are TRBV2 and TRBJ2-3; 7 nucleotides agree with TRBD1. This receptor was identified in a woman aged 40 to 50 in good health and CMV-seronegative. The CDR3 sequence is CASLLGTAGTDTQYF. The CDR3 region has the DNA TGTGCCAGTCTCCTGGGGACAGCGGGCACAGATACGCAGTATTTT.